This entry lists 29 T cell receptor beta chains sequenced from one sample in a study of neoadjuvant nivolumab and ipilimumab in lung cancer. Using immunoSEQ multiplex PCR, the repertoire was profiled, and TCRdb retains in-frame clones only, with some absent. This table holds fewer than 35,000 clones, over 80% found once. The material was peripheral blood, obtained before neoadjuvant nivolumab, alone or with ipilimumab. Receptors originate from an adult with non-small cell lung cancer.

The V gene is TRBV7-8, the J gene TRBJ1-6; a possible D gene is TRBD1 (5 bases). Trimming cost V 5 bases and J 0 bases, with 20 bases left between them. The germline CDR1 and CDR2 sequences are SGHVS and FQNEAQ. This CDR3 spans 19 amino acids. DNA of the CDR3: TGTGCCAGCAGCCACATCGCCGGACACGCAATCTCCTATAATTCACCCCTCCACTTT. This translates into CASSHIAGHAISYNSPLHF.

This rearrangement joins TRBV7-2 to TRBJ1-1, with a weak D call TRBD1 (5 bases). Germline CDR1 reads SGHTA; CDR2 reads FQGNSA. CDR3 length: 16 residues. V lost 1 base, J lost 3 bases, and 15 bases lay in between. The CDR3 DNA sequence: TGTGCCAGCAGCTTAGTTGGGGGGGAGGGTCACACTGAAGCTTTCTTT. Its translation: CASSLVGGEGHTEAFF.

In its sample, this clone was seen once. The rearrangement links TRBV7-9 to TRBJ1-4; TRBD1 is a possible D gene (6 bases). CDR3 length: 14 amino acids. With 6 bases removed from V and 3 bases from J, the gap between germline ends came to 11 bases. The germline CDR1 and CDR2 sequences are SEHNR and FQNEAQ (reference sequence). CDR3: CASSLQGSNEKLFF. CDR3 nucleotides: TGTGCCAGCAGTTTACAGGGTTCTAATGAAAAACTGTTTTTT.

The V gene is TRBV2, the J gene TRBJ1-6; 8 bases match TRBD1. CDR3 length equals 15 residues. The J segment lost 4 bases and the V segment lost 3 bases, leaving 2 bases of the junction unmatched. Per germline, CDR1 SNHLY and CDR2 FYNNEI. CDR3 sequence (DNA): TGTGCCAGCAGTGAGGGGACAGGATATAATTCACCCCTCCACTTT. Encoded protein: CASSEGTGYNSPLHF.

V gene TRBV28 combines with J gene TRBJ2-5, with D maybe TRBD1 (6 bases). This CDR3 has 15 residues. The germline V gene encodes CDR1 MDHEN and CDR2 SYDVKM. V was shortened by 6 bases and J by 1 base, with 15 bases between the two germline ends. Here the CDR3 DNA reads TGTGCCAGCAGACAAACAGGGCCAGGCCAAGAGACCCAGTACTTC. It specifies CASRQTGPGQETQYF. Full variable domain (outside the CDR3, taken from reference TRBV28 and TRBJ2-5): DVKVTQSSRYLVKRTGEKVFLECVQDMDHENMFWYRQDPGLGLRLIYFSYDVKMKEKGDIPEGYSVSREKKERFSLILESASTNQTSMYLCASRQTGPGQETQYFGPGTRLLVL.

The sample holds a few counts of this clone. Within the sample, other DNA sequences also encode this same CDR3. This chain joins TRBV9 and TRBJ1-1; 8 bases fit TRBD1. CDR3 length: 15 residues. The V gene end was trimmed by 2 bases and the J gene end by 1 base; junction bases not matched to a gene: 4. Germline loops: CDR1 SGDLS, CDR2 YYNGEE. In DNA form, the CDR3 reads TGTGCCAGCAGCGTCTCGGGGACAGGGAACACTGAAGCTTTCTTT. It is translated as CASSVSGTGNTEAFF.

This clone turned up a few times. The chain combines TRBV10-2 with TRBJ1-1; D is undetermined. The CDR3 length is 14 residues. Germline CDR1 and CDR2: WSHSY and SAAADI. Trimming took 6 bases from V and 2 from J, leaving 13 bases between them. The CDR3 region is CASSIQISNTEAFF. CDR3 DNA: TGCGCCAGCAGCATACAAATATCCAACACTGAAGCTTTCTTT.

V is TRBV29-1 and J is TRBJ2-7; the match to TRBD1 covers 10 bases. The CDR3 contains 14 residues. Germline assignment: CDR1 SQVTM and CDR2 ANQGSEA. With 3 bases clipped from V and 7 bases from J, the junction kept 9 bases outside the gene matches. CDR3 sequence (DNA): TGCAGCGTTGAGCGACAGGGGGCAACTGGGGAGCAGTACTTC. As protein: CSVERQGATGEQYF.

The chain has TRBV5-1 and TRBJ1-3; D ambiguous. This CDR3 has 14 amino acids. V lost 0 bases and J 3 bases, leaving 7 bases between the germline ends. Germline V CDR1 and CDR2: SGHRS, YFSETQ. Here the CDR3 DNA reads TGCGCCAGCAGCTTGGCTGGGATTGGAAACACCATATATTTT. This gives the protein CASSLAGIGNTIYF.

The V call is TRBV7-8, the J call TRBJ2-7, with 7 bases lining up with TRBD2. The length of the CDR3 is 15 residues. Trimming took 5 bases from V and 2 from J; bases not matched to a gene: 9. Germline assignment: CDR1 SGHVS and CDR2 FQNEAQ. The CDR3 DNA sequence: TGTGCCAGCAGCCCCGCTAGCGGTCTGACCTACGAGCAGTACTTC. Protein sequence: CASSPASGLTYEQYF. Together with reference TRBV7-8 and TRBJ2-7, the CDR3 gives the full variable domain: GAGVSQSPRYKVAKRGQDVALRCDPISGHVSLFWYQQALGQGPEFLTYFQNEAQLDKSGLPSDRFFAERPEGSVSTLKIQRTQQEDSAVYLCASSPASGLTYEQYFGPGTRLTVT.

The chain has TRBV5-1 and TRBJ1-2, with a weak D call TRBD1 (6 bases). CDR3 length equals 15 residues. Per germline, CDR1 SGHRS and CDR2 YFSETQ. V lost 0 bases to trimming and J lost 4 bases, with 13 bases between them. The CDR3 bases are TGCGCCAGCAGCTTGGACCCCGGGACAAGCTATGGCTACACCTTC. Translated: CASSLDPGTSYGYTF.

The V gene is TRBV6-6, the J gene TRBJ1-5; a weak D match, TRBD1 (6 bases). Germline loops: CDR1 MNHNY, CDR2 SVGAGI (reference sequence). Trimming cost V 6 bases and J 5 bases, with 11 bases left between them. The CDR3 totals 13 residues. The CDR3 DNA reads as TGTGCCAGCAGACCCGGACAGTATCAGCCCCAGCATTTT. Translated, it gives CASRPGQYQPQHF.

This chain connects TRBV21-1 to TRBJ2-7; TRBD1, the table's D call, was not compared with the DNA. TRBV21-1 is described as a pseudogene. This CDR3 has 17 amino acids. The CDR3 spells CASSKRGGRTGAYEQYF. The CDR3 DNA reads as TGTGCCAGCAGCAAACGGGGCGGGCGGACAGGCGCCTACGAGCAGTACTTC.

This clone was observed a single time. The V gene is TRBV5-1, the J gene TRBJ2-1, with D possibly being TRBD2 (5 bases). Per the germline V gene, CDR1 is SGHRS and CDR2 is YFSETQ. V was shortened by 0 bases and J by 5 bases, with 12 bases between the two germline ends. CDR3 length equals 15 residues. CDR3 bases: TGCGCCAGCAGCTTGGATCGGGGTGGGAACAATGAGCAGTTCTTC. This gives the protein CASSLDRGGNNEQFF.

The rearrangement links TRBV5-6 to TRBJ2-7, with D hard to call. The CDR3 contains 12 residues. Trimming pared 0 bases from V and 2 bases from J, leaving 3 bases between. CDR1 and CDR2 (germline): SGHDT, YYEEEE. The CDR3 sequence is CASSLAAYEQYF. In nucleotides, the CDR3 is TGTGCCAGCAGCTTGGCGGCCTACGAGCAGTACTTC.

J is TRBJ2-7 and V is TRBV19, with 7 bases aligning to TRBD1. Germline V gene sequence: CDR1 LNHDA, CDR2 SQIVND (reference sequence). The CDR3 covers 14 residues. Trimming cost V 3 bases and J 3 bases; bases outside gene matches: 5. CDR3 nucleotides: TGTGCCAGTAGTATCCGGGACAGTGACTACGAGCAGTACTTC. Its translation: CASSIRDSDYEQYF.

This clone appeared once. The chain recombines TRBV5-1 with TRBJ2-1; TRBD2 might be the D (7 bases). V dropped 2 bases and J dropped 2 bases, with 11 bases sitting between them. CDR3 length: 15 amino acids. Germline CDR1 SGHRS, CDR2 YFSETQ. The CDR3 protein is CASSFRGAPYNEQFF. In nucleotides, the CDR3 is TGCGCCAGCAGCTTCCGGGGGGCCCCCTACAATGAGCAGTTCTTC.

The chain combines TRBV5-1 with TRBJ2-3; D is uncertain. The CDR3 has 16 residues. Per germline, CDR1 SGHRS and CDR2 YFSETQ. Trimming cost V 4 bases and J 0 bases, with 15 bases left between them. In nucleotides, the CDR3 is TGCGCCAGCAGCCCGGACCGGTCGTTGAGCACAGATACGCAGTATTTT. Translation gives CASSPDRSLSTDTQYF.

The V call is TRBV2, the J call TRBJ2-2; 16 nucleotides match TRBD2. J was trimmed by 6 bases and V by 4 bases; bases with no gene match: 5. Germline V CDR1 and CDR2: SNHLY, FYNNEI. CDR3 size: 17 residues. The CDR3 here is CASSAGLAGGFPGELFF. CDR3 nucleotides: TGTGCCAGCAGTGCGGGACTAGCGGGGGGGTTCCCCGGGGAGCTGTTTTTT. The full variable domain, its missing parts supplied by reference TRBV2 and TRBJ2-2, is EPEVTQTPSHQVTQMGQEVILRCVPISNHLYFYWYRQILGQKVEFLVSFYNNEISEKSEIFDDQFSVERPDGSNFTLKIRSTKLEDSAMYFCASSAGLAGGFPGELFFGEGSRLTVL.

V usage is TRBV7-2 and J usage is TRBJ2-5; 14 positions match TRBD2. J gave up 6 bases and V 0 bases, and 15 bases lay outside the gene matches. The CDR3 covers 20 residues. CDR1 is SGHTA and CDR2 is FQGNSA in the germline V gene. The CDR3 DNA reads TGTGCCAGCAGCTTAGCCCTGACTAGCGGGGGGGCCAGTGAGCCTCAGACCCAGTACTTC. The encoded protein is CASSLALTSGGASEPQTQYF.

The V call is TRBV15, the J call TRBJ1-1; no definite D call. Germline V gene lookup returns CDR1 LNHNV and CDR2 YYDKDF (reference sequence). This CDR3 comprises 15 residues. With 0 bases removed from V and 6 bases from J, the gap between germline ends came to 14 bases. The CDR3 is CATSREIRERAEAFF. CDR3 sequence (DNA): TGTGCCACCAGCAGAGAGATCCGGGAAAGAGCTGAAGCTTTCTTT.

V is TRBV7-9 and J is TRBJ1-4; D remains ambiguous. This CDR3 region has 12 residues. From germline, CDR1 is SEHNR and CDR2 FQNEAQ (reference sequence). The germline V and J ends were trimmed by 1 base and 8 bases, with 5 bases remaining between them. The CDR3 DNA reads TGTGCCAGCAGCTTAGATGGGGAAAAACTGTTTTTT. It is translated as CASSLDGEKLFF.

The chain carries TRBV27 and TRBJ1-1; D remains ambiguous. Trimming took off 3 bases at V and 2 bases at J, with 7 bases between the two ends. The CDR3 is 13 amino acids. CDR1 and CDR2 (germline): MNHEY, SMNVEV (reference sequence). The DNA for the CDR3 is TGTGCCAGCAGTTTGGAGGGTAACACTGAAGCTTTCTTT. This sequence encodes CASSLEGNTEAFF.

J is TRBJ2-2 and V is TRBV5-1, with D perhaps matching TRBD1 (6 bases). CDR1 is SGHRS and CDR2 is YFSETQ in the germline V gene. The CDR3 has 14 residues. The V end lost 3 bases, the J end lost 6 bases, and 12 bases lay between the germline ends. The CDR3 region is CASSSGTRPGELFF. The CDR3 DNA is TGCGCCAGCAGCTCAGGGACACGACCCGGGGAGCTGTTTTTT. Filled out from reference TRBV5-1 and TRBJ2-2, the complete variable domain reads KAGVTQTPRYLIKTRGQQVTLSCSPISGHRSVSWYQQTPGQGLQFLFEYFSETQRNKGNFPGRFSGRQFSNSRSEMNVSTLELGDSALYLCASSSGTRPGELFFGEGSRLTVL.

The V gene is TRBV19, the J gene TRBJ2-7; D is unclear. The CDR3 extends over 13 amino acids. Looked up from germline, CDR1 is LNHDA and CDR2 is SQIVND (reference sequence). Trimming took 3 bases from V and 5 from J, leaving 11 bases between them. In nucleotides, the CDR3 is TGTGCCAGTAGTATTGGACCTGAGAACGAGCAGTACTTC. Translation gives CASSIGPENEQYF. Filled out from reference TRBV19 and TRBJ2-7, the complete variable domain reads DGGITQSPKYLFRKEGQNVTLSCEQNLNHDAMYWYRQDPGQGLRLIYYSQIVNDFQKGDIAEGYSVSREKKESFPLTVTSAQKNPTAFYLCASSIGPENEQYFGPGTRLTVT.

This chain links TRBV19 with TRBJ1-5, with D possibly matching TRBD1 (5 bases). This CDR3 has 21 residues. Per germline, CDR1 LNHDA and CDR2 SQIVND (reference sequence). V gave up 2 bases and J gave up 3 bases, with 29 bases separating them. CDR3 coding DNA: TGTGCCAGTAGTATATACCCCAAGAGGGGCGTACTCAATATTCACAATCAGCCCCAGCATTTT. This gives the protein CASSIYPKRGVLNIHNQPQHF.

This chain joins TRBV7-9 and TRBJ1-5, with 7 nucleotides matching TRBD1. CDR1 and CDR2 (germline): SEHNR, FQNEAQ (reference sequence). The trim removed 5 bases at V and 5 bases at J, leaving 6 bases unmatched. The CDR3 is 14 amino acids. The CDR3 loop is CASSQEGGYQPQHF. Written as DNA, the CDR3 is TGTGCCAGCAGCCAAGAAGGGGGCTATCAGCCCCAGCATTTT.

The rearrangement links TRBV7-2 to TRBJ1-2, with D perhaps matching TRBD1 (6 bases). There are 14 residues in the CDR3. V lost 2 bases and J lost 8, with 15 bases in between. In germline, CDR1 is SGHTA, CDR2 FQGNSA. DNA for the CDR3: TGTGCCAGCAGCTTACAGGGGCCTAGCCGGGGCTACACCTTC. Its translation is CASSLQGPSRGYTF.

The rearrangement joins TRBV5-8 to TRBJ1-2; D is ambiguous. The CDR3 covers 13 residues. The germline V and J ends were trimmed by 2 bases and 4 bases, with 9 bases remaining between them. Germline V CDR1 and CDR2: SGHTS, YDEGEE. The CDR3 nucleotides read TGTGCCAGCAGCTTAGGCGGACCCTATGGCTACACCTTC. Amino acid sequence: CASSLGGPYGYTF. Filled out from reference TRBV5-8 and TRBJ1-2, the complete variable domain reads EAGVTQSPTHLIKTRGQQATLRCSPISGHTSVYWYQQALGLGLQFLLWYDEGEERNRGNFPPRFSGRQFPNYSSELNVNALELEDSALYLCASSLGGPYGYTFGSGTRLTVV.